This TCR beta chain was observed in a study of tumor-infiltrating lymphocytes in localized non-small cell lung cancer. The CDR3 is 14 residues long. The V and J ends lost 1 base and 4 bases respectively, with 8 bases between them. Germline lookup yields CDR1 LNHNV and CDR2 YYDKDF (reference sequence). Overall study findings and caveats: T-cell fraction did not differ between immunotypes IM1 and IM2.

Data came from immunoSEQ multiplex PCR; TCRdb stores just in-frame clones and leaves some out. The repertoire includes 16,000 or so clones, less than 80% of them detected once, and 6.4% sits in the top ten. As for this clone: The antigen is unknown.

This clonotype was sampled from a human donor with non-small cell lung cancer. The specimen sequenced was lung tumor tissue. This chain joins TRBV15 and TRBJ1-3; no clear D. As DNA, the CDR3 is TGTGCCACCAGCAGAGGGGCCTCGGGAAACACCATATATTTT. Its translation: CATSRGASGNTIYF.